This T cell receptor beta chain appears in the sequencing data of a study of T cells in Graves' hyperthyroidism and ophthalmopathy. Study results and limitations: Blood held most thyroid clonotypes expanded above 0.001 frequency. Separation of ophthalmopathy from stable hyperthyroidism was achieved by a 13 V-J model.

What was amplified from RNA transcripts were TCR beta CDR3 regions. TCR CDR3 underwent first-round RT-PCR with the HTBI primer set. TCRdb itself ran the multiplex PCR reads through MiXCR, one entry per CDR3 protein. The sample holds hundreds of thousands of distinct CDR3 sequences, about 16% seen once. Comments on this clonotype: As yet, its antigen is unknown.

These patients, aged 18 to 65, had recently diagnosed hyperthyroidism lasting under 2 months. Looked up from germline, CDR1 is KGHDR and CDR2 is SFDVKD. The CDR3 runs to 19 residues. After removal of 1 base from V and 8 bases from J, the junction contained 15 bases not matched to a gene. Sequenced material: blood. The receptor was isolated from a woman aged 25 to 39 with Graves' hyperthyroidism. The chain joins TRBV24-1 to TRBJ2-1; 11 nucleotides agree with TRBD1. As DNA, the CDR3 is TGTGCCACCAGTGATTTCTCATGGAGGACAGGGGGCGCAAGGCATGAGCAGTTCTTC. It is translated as CATSDFSWRTGGARHEQFF.